This T cell receptor beta chain emerged from a study of shared clonotypes between healthy human individuals. About the research overall: The study enrolled a couple of women and a few men aged 18 to 49.

Adult Caucasians living in Nashville, Tennessee made up all of the donors. Germline values: CDR1 MDHEN, CDR2 SYDVKM. CDR3 length: 16 residues. V was clipped by 4 bases and J by 6 bases; unmatched bases: 11. Whole-study findings and limits: Generally, naive subsets came out with larger estimated richness than memory subsets.

Once extracted for a subset, genomic DNA was divided evenly among several immunoSEQ plates. This table comes from immunoSEQ multiplex PCR, and its TCRdb copy is limited to in-frame clones, with some not included. The sample has roughly 2.5 million clones, more than 80% seen once. Remarks on this clone: Its antigen remains unidentified.

This receptor was taken from a man aged 18 to 30 in good health. Sample: naive CD4+ T cells sorted from blood. Subset in this sample: CD45RA+ positively selected. J is TRBJ2-1 and V is TRBV28; 8 nucleotides agree with TRBD1. The CDR3: CASSSPGQELFNEQFF. Here the CDR3 DNA reads TGTGCCAGCAGTTCGCCGGGACAGGAGTTATTCAATGAGCAGTTCTTC.